The 22 T cell receptor beta chains in this list originate from one sample, sequenced in a study of early T cells in non-severe SARS-CoV-2 infection. TCRdb called the 5' RACE reads again in MiXCR, with one record for every CDR3 protein. The table has 45,000 to 70,000 distinct CDR3 sequences, about 7.7% seen once. The sequences come from whole blood, collected at baseline. The receptors derive from an adult who was a healthcare worker with PCR-confirmed SARS-CoV-2 infection or an uninfected control (not recorded which).

This clonotype has just a few counts. The rearrangement links TRBV6-5 to TRBJ2-7, with D perhaps TRBD2 (5 bases). This CDR3 region has 16 residues. Germline CDR1 MNHEY, CDR2 SVGAGI. V dropped 2 bases and J dropped 2 bases, with 16 bases sitting between them. CDR3: CASSYRASHAAYEQYF. The CDR3 nucleotides are TGTGCCAGCAGTTACAGGGCTAGCCACGCGGCCTACGAGCAGTACTTC.

In its sample, this clonotype was seen a few times. This sequence joins TRBV12-3 or TRBV12-4 and TRBJ2-3; D is ambiguous. Trimming removed 3 bases at V and 6 bases at J, with 13 bases between. CDR3 length equals 14 residues. The CDR3 region is CASSFFISPDTQYF. The CDR3 nucleotides are TGTGCCAGCAGTTTTTTCATCAGCCCTGATACGCAGTATTTT.

Ten or more counts support this clonotype. This chain joins TRBV7-2 and TRBJ2-3; unclear D gene. The V gene's germline CDR1 is SGHTA and CDR2 FQGNSA. V was shortened by 1 base and J by 6 bases, with 2 bases between the two germline ends. The length of the CDR3 is 11 residues. CDR3 bases: TGTGCCAGCAGCTTAGAGGATACGCAGTATTTT. This sequence encodes CASSLEDTQYF.

This clonotype occurred many times. V gene TRBV20-1 combines with J gene TRBJ1-1, with 7 bases that match TRBD1. CDR3 length: 15 residues. Germline-derived CDR1 and CDR2 are DFQATT and SNEGSKA (reference sequence). Unmatched junction bases numbered 17, after V lost 7 bases and J lost 6 bases. The CDR3: CSEVGGQLAISEAFF. Here the CDR3 DNA reads TGCAGTGAGGTTGGGGGACAGCTGGCGATCTCTGAAGCTTTCTTT.

This clonotype has ten or more counts. This chain connects TRBV3-1 to TRBJ2-1, with D hard to call. CDR1 is LGHDT and CDR2 is YNNKEL in the germline V gene (reference sequence). The CDR3 has 11 residues. V lost 6 bases and J lost 10, with 10 bases in between. The CDR3 bases are TGTGCCAGCAGTTTCTCTGGGGAGCAGTTCTTC. Protein: CASSFSGEQFF.

This clonotype was found many times. This sequence joins TRBV24-1 and TRBJ2-5, with a tentative D call TRBD1 (5 bases). The CDR3 runs 13 residues. CDR1 and CDR2 (germline): KGHDR, SFDVKD. Deletions cut 6 bases from V and 2 bases from J, with 9 bases between. CDR3 bases: TGTGCCACCAGTTCAGGGTCGCAAGAGACCCAGTACTTC. Its protein is CATSSGSQETQYF.

This clonotype was counted ten times or more. This chain connects TRBV29-1 to TRBJ1-2; tentatively, D is TRBD1 (5 bases). This CDR3 is 11 amino acids long. V gave up 7 bases and J gave up 6 bases, with 12 bases separating them. Germline loops: CDR1 SQVTM, CDR2 ANQGSEA. This chain's CDR3 is CSARGADGYTF. In DNA, the CDR3 is TGCAGCGCAAGAGGGGCTGATGGCTACACCTTC. Filled out from reference TRBV29-1 and TRBJ1-2, the complete variable domain reads SAVISQKPSRDICQRGTSLTIQCQVDSQVTMMFWYRQQPGQSLTLIATANQGSEATYESGFVIDKFPISRPNLTFSTLTVSNMSPEDSSIYLCSARGADGYTFGSGTRLTVV.

The CDR3 sequence: CASSLIPTSTDTQYF. For the CDR3, the DNA is TGTGCCAGCAGCTTAATCCCTACCAGCACAGATACGCAGTATTTT. V usage is TRBV7-9 and J usage is TRBJ2-3; D not resolved. The CDR3 sequence is 15 residues long. The germline CDR1 and CDR2 sequences are SEHNR and FQNEAQ (reference sequence). Trimming left V 2 bases short and J 0 bases short, with 9 bases between. The whole variable domain, remainder taken from reference TRBV7-9 and TRBJ2-3, is DTGVSQNPRHKITKRGQNVTFRCDPISEHNRLYWYRQTLGQGPEFLTYFQNEAQLEKSRLLSDRFSAERPKGSFSTLEIQRTEQGDSAMYLCASSLIPTSTDTQYFGPGTRLTVL.

This clonotype appeared many times. J is TRBJ2-7 and V is TRBV7-8; 7 nucleotides align to TRBD2. The CDR3 has 18 amino acids. Germline assignment: CDR1 SGHVS and CDR2 FQNEAQ. Trimming took 0 bases from V and 3 from J; bases not matched to a gene: 14. For the CDR3, the DNA is TGTGCCAGCAGCTTAGCGGGTTTCATGGCGGGAGAAATCTACGAGCAGTACTTC. As protein: CASSLAGFMAGEIYEQYF.

The rearrangement uses TRBV4-3 and TRBJ2-1; D tentatively reads TRBD1 or TRBD2 (6 bases each). V lost 3 bases and J 9 bases, leaving 21 bases between the germline ends. The CDR3 contains 16 residues. The germline V gene encodes CDR1 LGHNA and CDR2 YSLEER. CDR3 bases: TGCGCCAGCAGCCATCAAGGGACATTGGAGGGTCCTGAGCAGTTCTTC. This translates into CASSHQGTLEGPEQFF.

Notes on this clonotype: A much larger clonotype is one base distant, so this may be a read error. The CDR3 protein is CASSTTAAKNIRYF. The CDR3 coding sequence is TGTGCCAGCAGCACTACAGCAGCCAAAAACATTCGGTACTTC. The genes are TRBV11-2 and TRBJ2-4; D not certain. Germline CDR1 reads SGHAT; CDR2 reads FQNNGV. The CDR3 totals 14 residues. The entire variable domain, with the rest obtained from reference TRBV11-2 and TRBJ2-4, is as follows: EAGVAQSPRYKIIEKRQSVAFWCNPISGHATLYWYQQILGQGPKLLIQFQNNGVVDDSQLPKDRFSAERLKGVDSTLKIQPAKLEDSAVYLCASSTTAAKNIRYFGAGTRLSVL.

The genes are TRBV10-1 and TRBJ2-3; 7 positions match TRBD1. The CDR3 runs to 17 residues. The ends lost 7 bases at V and 3 bases at J; junction bases unmatched: 16. Germline assignment: CDR1 WNHNN and CDR2 SYGVQD (reference sequence). The CDR3 DNA reads TGCGCCAGCAACTCATCCCGACAGGGAAGTTTTACAGATACGCAGTATTTT. Translation: CASNSSRQGSFTDTQYF.

Turning to this clonotype: As the CDR3 is not closed by the conserved phenylalanine or tryptophan, this likely results from a read error. The V and J genes are TRBV6-2 or TRBV6-3 and TRBJ2-7; TRBD2 might be the D (6 bases). With 4 bases removed from V and 1 base from J, the gap between germline ends came to 11 bases. CDR3 length: 14 residues. Germline CDR1 reads MNHEY; CDR2 reads SVGEGT. The CDR3 reads CASSLIGSSYEQYL. In nucleotides, the CDR3 is TGTGCCAGCAGTTTGATCGGGAGTTCCTACGAGCAGTACCTC.

This clonotype was counted ten times or more. The V and J genes are TRBV29-1 and TRBJ1-4, with D maybe TRBD1 (6 bases). The V gene's germline CDR1 is SQVTM and CDR2 ANQGSEA. This CDR3 spans 13 amino acids. Trimming shortened V by 5 bases and J by 7 bases, and 14 bases separated the two germline ends. DNA of the CDR3: TGCAGCGTTAGGGACACACGGTTTGAAAAACTGTTTTTT. Translating it yields CSVRDTRFEKLFF.

The chain joins TRBV28 to TRBJ2-5, with D perhaps TRBD1 (5 bases). Germline CDR1 reads MDHEN; CDR2 reads SYDVKM. CDR3 length: 14 amino acids. The V end was cut by 3 bases, the J end by 1 base, with 9 bases between. In DNA form, the CDR3 reads TGTGCCAGCAGTTTTTACAGGTTCCAAGAGACCCAGTACTTC. Translation gives CASSFYRFQETQYF.

This chain's CDR3 is CATSGQTGRAFF. In nucleotides, the CDR3 is TGTGCCACCAGTGGACAGACAGGGCGAGCTTTCTTT. This chain links TRBV24-1 with TRBJ1-1; 7 bases align to TRBD1. Germline lookup yields CDR1 KGHDR and CDR2 SFDVKD. With V trimmed by 5 bases and J by 10 bases, 6 bases remained unmatched. This CDR3 is 12 amino acids long.

Many counts were recorded for this clonotype. V usage is TRBV28 and J usage is TRBJ2-5; D gene unclear. This CDR3 is built from 12 residues. CDR1 and CDR2 (germline): MDHEN, SYDVKM. V was cut by 5 bases and J by 2 bases, with 6 bases left in between. For the CDR3, the DNA is TGTGCCAGCAGTCTGACACAAGAGACCCAGTACTTC. Amino acid sequence: CASSLTQETQYF.

This clonotype appeared many times. The CDR3 region is CSVARMTSGSGVSWNTQYF. CDR3 DNA: TGCAGCGTTGCGAGGATGACTAGCGGGAGTGGGGTCTCCTGGAATACGCAGTATTTT. V usage is TRBV29-1 and J usage is TRBJ2-3, with 12 bases that match TRBD2. CDR3 size: 19 residues. CDR1 and CDR2 (germline): SQVTM, ANQGSEA. After removal of 4 bases from V and 7 bases from J, the junction contained 21 bases not matched to a gene.

This clonotype was observed many times. Its ends do not fully match the called genes, so a read error is possible. The chain couples TRBV15 to TRBJ1-2; TRBD1 might be the D (6 bases). Germline values: CDR1 LNHNV, CDR2 YYDKDF (reference sequence). There are 14 residues in the CDR3. As DNA, the CDR3 is TGTGCCACCAGCAGAGTGCCAGGGGCGATCAGTAGGGCCTTC. It specifies CATSRVPGAISRAF.

This clonotype was observed many times. The J gene is TRBJ2-1, the V gene TRBV19, with a possible D match to TRBD2 (6 bases). Per germline, CDR1 LNHDA and CDR2 SQIVND (reference sequence). V was pared by 4 bases and J by 4 bases, with 11 bases between. This CDR3 has 14 residues. As DNA, the CDR3 is TGTGCCAGTAGTACCCGGGGACTTTACAATGAGCAGTTCTTC. Translated: CASSTRGLYNEQFF.

The rearrangement joins TRBV7-2 to TRBJ2-7; 10 bases map to TRBD1. The CDR3 has 15 amino acids. J was trimmed by 4 bases and V by 4 bases; bases with no gene match: 7. Germline-derived CDR1 and CDR2 are SGHTA and FQGNSA. The DNA of the CDR3 is TGTGCCAGCAGCTCGACAGGGGGCGCGAATTACGAGCAGTACTTC. Residues: CASSSTGGANYEQYF.

Regarding this clonotype: Germline and junction disagree at one end, which may indicate a read error. The chain combines TRBV15 with TRBJ2-2; D is undetermined. Per germline, CDR1 LNHNV and CDR2 YYDKDF (reference sequence). CDR3 length: 17 residues. The CDR3 protein is CATNRVLRTKPTGELFF. In DNA form, the CDR3 reads TGTGCCACCAACAGAGTTCTGAGGACCAAGCCCACCGGGGAGCTGTTTTTT. Supplemented by reference TRBV15 and TRBJ2-2, the full variable domain reads DAMVIQNPRYQVTQFGKPVTLSCSQTLNHNVMYWYQQKSSQAPKLLFHYYDKDFNNEADTPDNFQSRRPNTSFCFLDIRSPGLGDTAMYLCATNRVLRTKPTGELFFGEGSRLTVL.